This T cell receptor (beta chain) was found in a study of T-cell memory formation after mild COVID-19 (dated by TCRdb to the early 2020s). Broadly, across the study: TCR sequence clusters from the two donors were found to be largely donor specific. Two young, previously healthy adult volunteers made up the cohort, one male and one female. In a couple of donors, T-cell clones that expanded and contracted after mild COVID-19 were tracked by sequencing TCRalpha and TCRbeta repertoires over time.

Reads for this sample came from an Illumina NovaSeq 6000. Using 5'RACE with constant-segment primers, TCRalpha and TCRbeta cDNA libraries were constructed, with sample barcodes and unique molecular identifiers added in the process. RNA was extracted from every sample with Trizol reagent. The libraries were amplified in two PCR steps, and the second step added a second sample barcode and Illumina TruSeq adapters. The libraries were sequenced on an Illumina NovaSeq using 2 x 150 bp paired-end reads. The paper's data handling went like this. With migec v1.2.7, reads were demultiplexed and then collapsed into UMI-guided consensus sequences. Using mixcr v2.1.11, UMI consensuses were aligned to TRA and TRB V and J templates and then assembled into clonotypes. Expanded or contracted clonotypes were those called significant by both edgeR and NoisET, with noise models trained on biological replicates. edgeR calls used a false discovery rate-adjusted p below 0.01 and a log2 fold-change threshold of 1. As an exploratory analysis of dynamics, max-normalized trajectories of the 1000 most abundant clonotypes were examined by PCA with hierarchical clustering. Separately sequenced CD4+ and CD8+ repertoires were used to assign the CD4 or CD8 phenotype of responding clones. TCRdb reanalyzed the raw reads on its own, using fastp at Q25 for trimming and MiXCR for clone calling, and kept in-frame beta chains. Entries that share a CDR3 protein sequence are merged under the most common genes and DNA. TCRdb, rather than the study authors, made the V and J calls. Counted in this sample were hundreds of thousands of distinct CDR3 sequences; about 20% of them appeared once. The ten largest clonotypes hold roughly 12% of the sample.

What the authors observed across the whole study: Balanced CD4/CD8 phenotypes were observed for clones contracting from day 15 to 85, whereas a bias towards CD4+ was observed for a second wave of clones expanding from day 15 to 37. Contracting CD4+ clones were found mainly in CM and EM memory subsets, while CD8+ clones were enriched in EMRA. The study included only a couple of mild cases, and larger cohorts that include severe cases with pre-infection samples were judged to be necessary. The detection of some responding clones in pre-infection memory suggests that pre-existing cross-reactive memory T cells joined the SARS-CoV-2 response. Whether the second-wave clones peaking on day 37 were SARS-CoV-2 specific was not confirmed.

In regard to this clonotype: Its antigen is currently not known. No per-base quality is available; no much larger clone lies one base away.

The CDR3 covers 15 residues, taking in both the cysteine and the phenylalanine. This entry keeps only the CDR3 DNA: 45 bases, framed from base 1. Based on the germline V gene, the CDR1 and CDR2 sequences are SGHRS and YFSETQ. After removal of 2 bases from V and 2 bases from J, the junction retains 5 bases not matched to a gene. Ficoll-Paque density gradient centrifugation was the method used to isolate PBMCs. The material sequenced was PBMCs or a T cell subset sorted from them (not recorded which). This TCR came from an adult woman who had mild COVID-19 (a few samples of this study predate the infection). The sample titles of this study are shuffled in the database, so cell type and time point are left out; the donor was told from shared clones. Rearrangement joined TRBV5-1 to TRBJ1-2; 8 middle bases align to TRBD1. The nucleotide sequence reads as follows: TGCGCCAGCAGCTTCGGGACAGGCGTCAACTATGGCTACACCTTC. The resulting protein is CASSFGTGVNYGYTF.